The entry below describes one TCR beta chain. Its target antigen remains unknown. Base qualities were left out, and no much larger clone turns up one base away. The sample originates from a study of Ad26.COV2.S vaccination and SARS-CoV-2 variants (dated by TCRdb to the early 2020s). Turning to the overall study: Donors in the vaccine arm were drawn from COV1001, a phase I-IIa trial of Ad26.COV2.S in healthy adults that was multicentre, randomized, double-blind and placebo-controlled. Ad26.COV2.S was administered intramuscularly at a dose of 5x10^10 or 1x10^11 viral particles, either as one shot or as two shots given 56 days apart. TCRbeta repertoire sequencing was used to assess the specificity and breadth of SARS-CoV-2-reactive T cell receptors after Ad26.COV2.S vaccination. A total of roughly 32 samples were included in the TCR-sequenced set, comprising some 20 Ad26.COV2.S vaccine recipients, 5 placebo recipients and 8 SARS-CoV-2 convalescent individuals. Trial participants were randomized into five groups of five: low-dose or high-dose Ad26.COV2.S given once or twice, or placebo on both occasions. Investigators remained blinded to trial group allocation during experiments and outcome assessment.

The immunoSEQ Assay was used to sequence TCRbeta CDR3 regions. After extraction, genomic DNA underwent amplification by bias-controlled multiplex PCR, followed by high-throughput sequencing. On the authors' methods: To quantify the absolute abundance of each unique TCRbeta CDR3 region, sequences were collapsed and filtered. T cell fraction was estimated by normalizing TCRbeta template counts to usable DNA, with usable DNA measured through amplification of reference genes found in all nucleated cells. Repertoire TCRs were annotated as SARS-CoV-2-specific when V gene, CDR3 amino acid sequence and J gene were exactly matched to a known reactive TCR set. The reference SARS-CoV-2 TCR set was derived from MIRA and filtered for enrichment in COVID-19-positive ImmuneCODE repertoires, a step that removed public or cross-reactive TCRs. Drawing on the MIRA antigens, annotated TCRs were analysed further at the level of specific ORF or position within ORF. Breadth was defined as annotated unique rearrangements over total unique productive rearrangements; depth was the summed frequency of those rearrangements. TCR breadth was compared between groups using two-sided Wilcoxon rank-sum tests. Drawn from immuneACCESS, this table holds only the in-frame rearrangements with V and J called that TCRdb kept. Clones are partly lost; checked studies trace under half to an unresolved V gene and leave the rest unexplained. V, J and clone size reflect that table, while D and trimming were determined from the DNA. The sample table holds about 330,000 clones, of which 85% to 90% were seen once. The top ten clones comprise around 5.5% of the sample.

What the work shows at the level of the full study, not this receptor alone: The authors noted that the TCR breadth and depth analyses may have underestimated total T cell responses. Non-spike TCR breadth was comparable between vaccine and placebo recipients, consistent with the vaccine containing only spike. Compared with placebo recipients, Ad26.COV2.S recipients showed higher spike-specific TCR breadth (P = 0.0014). After vaccination, substantial breadth of spike-specific CD8+ and CD4+ T cell responses was reported. The study was not powered to compare responses between vaccine doses or regimens.

According to the study, the label for this sample's treatment or condition signals: some 20 received Ad26.COV2.S at low or high dose, single or two shots; about 5 received placebo; per-sample allocation not given. Repertoires of vaccine and placebo recipients were sequenced from samples collected on day 63 after the first injection. Between 29 July and 7 August 2020, Cohort 1b enrolled around 24 adults aged 18-55 years at one site in Boston, USA. Ad26.COV2.S was a replication-incompetent adenovirus type 26 vector expressing a prefusion-stabilized SARS-CoV-2 spike protein from the original Wuhan strain. V is shortened by 5 bases, J by 5 bases, and the region joining them spans 21 bases. CDR1 and CDR2, looked up from the germline V gene (reference sequence), are SEHNR and FQNEAQ. From its cysteine to its phenylalanine, the CDR3 spans 16 amino acids. Only CDR3 DNA remains: 48 bases, in frame from the first base.

Sample: peripheral blood, taken in a trial of Ad26.COV2.S vaccine versus placebo. The rearrangement joined TRBV7-9 to TRBJ1-2, with no reliable assignment of the D segment. The clonotype comes from a person between 18 and 65 years old who received the Ad26.COV2.S COVID-19 vaccine or a placebo. The nucleotide sequence reads as follows: TGTGCCAGCAGCCCCGGCGGACGGGCGGCCGAATATGGCTACACCTTC. Its protein product is CASSPGGRAAEYGYTF.